This TCR beta chain was profiled in a study of T cell repertoires in cytomegalovirus infection. Study-level information: Matching HLA type, along with CMV infection, was indicated by public TCR beta signatures.

MiXCR was run by TCRdb on the reads, yielding one entry per CDR3 protein. Altogether 600,000 to 800,000 distinct CDR3 sequences are present, around 24% being singletons, with the ten largest covering 7.5% to 9%. The germline gives CDR1 SEHNR, CDR2 FQNEAQ (reference sequence). The V end lost 8 bases, the J end lost 6 bases, and 9 bases lay between the germline ends. This CDR3 comprises 11 residues. This clonotype was picked up one time. The receptor was isolated from a human donor in good health (CMV status not recorded). Some clones in this sample may be carry-over from other donors' samples. The sequencing input was CD8+ T cells from PBMCs. The chain is built from TRBV7-9 and TRBJ2-3, with D possibly called TRBD1 or TRBD2 (5 bases each). CDR3 in amino acids: CASGTADTQYF. The CDR3 DNA sequence: TGTGCCAGCGGGACCGCGGATACGCAGTATTTT.